This T cell receptor (beta chain) was sequenced for a study of response to subunit inactivated influenza vaccine. The length of the CDR3 is 14 residues. V lost 7 bases and J lost 2; bases outside the gene matches: 6. MiXCR, applied by TCRdb to the RT-PCR reads, yields one record per CDR3 protein. The table includes about 520,000 distinct CDR3 sequences, about 25% detected once. Study-level findings and limits: It was suggested by the authors that few new T cells are recruited by each seasonal influenza vaccination.

This clonotype was counted between two and nine times. Its target is unknown. The rearrangement joins TRBV12-3 or TRBV12-4 to TRBJ2-7; 9 bases match TRBD1. The receptor was derived from a man aged 50 or older who received an inactivated influenza vaccine. The source material was CD4+ T cells sorted from PBMCs, sampled 4 to 6 days after vaccination. DNA of the CDR3: TGTGCCAGCACTGTGACAGGGGGAACCTACGAGCAGTACTTC. Translated: CASTVTGGTYEQYF.